This T cell receptor (beta chain) was documented in a study of blood T cells in healthy people across ages. PCR was performed a second time for about 7 to 11 cycles using a sample-barcoded 5' primer and a J-beta primer mix. MiXCR, run by TCRdb on the 5' RACE reads, gives a single entry per CDR3 protein. The sample yields fewer than 1.5 million distinct CDR3 sequences, around 42% seen once. Overall study results and limits: Unsorted PBMCs prevented conclusive naive versus antigen-experienced comparison.

This clonotype was observed a handful of times. What it binds is unknown. V shed 6 bases and J 7 bases; nucleotides not matched to a gene: 10. CDR3 size: 13 residues. Germline loops: CDR1 DFQATT, CDR2 SNEGSKA (reference sequence). The study drew donors from healthy Caucasian individuals in Russia aged about 6 to 90. The chain uses TRBV20-1 and TRBJ1-1, with 8 bases aligning to TRBD1. Sequenced material: blood. This receptor was taken from a woman younger than 35 in good health. CDR3 region: CSAMDRAQREAFF. The CDR3, as DNA: TGCAGTGCCATGGACAGGGCCCAGCGTGAAGCTTTCTTT.